This T cell receptor beta chain stems from a study of regulatory T cells in long-lasting Graves disease. Germline V gene data show CDR1 as MNHNS and CDR2 as SASEGT. Between the trimmed V and J ends, which lost 5 bases and 5 bases, there was a span of 18 bases. The CDR3 sequence is 15 residues long. HTBI primers from iRepertoire and Arm-PCR of CDR3 regions yielded the TCR beta libraries. From the multiplex PCR reads, TCRdb called clonotypes with MiXCR, one entry per CDR3 protein. This sample has 620,000 or so distinct CDR3 sequences; roughly 15% occur once, and the top ten carry 18%. Described time point: newly diagnosed GD, antithyroid drugs for less than 3 months. The TCR library was made from RNA extracted from PBMCs. Graves' disease diagnosis was established per American Thyroid Association guidelines. A few counts support this clonotype. These same records also appear under a second study, on T cells in Graves' hyperthyroidism and ophthalmopathy. That investigation notes: HTBI primers were employed in a first-round RT-PCR of the TCR CDR3.

The sequences come from peripheral blood mononuclear cells (PBMCs), collected at new diagnosis, from a patient treated with antithyroid drugs. This receptor was identified in a woman aged 30 to 39 with Graves disease. V usage is TRBV6-1 and J usage is TRBJ2-5; TRBD2 is a possible D gene (5 bases). CDR3 in amino acids: CASSTDYFLPETQYF. In DNA form, the CDR3 reads TGTGCCAGCAGTACTGACTATTTTCTTCCGGAGACCCAGTACTTC.